The 30 T cell receptor beta chains below were found in one sample sequenced in a study of identical twins (dated by TCRdb to 2016 to 2018). Library preparation used 5' RACE. Sequencing took place on an Illumina HiSeq 2000. Using fastp trimming at Q25 and MiXCR clonotype assembly, TCRdb reanalyzed the public sequencing data and kept in-frame beta chains. Rows with one shared CDR3 protein collapse into an entry with the most common genes and DNA. The sample table holds under 250,000 distinct CDR3 sequences, of which 7.5% were seen once. Roughly 2% of the sample goes to the ten largest clones. The data also belong to a second study, concerning yellow fever vaccine responses in identical twins.

Sequencing input: memory (CD45RO+) T cells sorted from blood. The sample's cell subset or site label is to be understood as: CD45RO+ enriched T cells. The receptors derive from a woman under 30 in good health.

This clonotype has more than one count but fewer than ten. The chain couples TRBV7-2 to TRBJ2-1, with 8 bases matching TRBD2. Germline assignment: CDR1 SGHTA and CDR2 FQGNSA. The CDR3 sequence is 14 residues long. The trim removed 6 bases at V and 5 bases at J, leaving 6 bases unmatched. The CDR3 DNA sequence: TGTGCCAGCAGGCCAGCGGGGGAACACAATGAGCAGTTCTTC. Translated, it gives CASRPAGEHNEQFF.

This clonotype was seen only a few times. The rearrangement links TRBV30 to TRBJ2-1; 11 positions agree with TRBD2. V lost 4 bases to trimming and J lost 10 bases; unmatched junction nucleotides: 6. Germline values: CDR1 GTSNPN, CDR2 SVGIG (reference sequence). CDR3 length: 13 residues. CDR3 in DNA: TGTGCCTGGATGCTAGCGGGAGGACAGGAGCAGTTCTTC. Protein sequence: CAWMLAGGQEQFF. The variable domain in full, completed from reference TRBV30 and TRBJ2-1, reads SQTIHQWPATLVQPVGSPLSLECTVEGTSNPNLYWYRQAAGRGLQLLFYSVGIGQISSEVPQNLSASRPQDRQFILSSKKLLLSDSGFYLCAWMLAGGQEQFFGPGTRLTVL.

This clonotype was counted only a few times. The chain employs TRBV6-1 and TRBJ1-2, with TRBD1 as a possible D gene (5 bases). Per germline, CDR1 MNHNS and CDR2 SASEGT. Trimming cost V 6 bases and J 5 bases, with 16 bases left between them. This CDR3 is 14 amino acids long. CDR3 loop: CASSGTVGGYGYTF. For the CDR3, the DNA is TGTGCCAGCAGCGGGACGGTTGGAGGGTATGGCTACACCTTC.

The chain recombines TRBV6-1 with TRBJ2-3; no firm D call. Germline-derived CDR1 and CDR2 are MNHNS and SASEGT. Trimming removed 4 bases from V and 2 bases from J, with 10 bases in between. The CDR3 extends over 14 amino acids. CDR3 residues: CASSVQEFTDTQYF. CDR3 DNA sequence: TGTGCCAGCAGTGTTCAGGAATTCACAGATACGCAGTATTTT.

This clonotype was seen ten or more times. The V gene is TRBV5-1, the J gene TRBJ1-1; D perhaps matches TRBD1 (6 bases). Germline-derived CDR1 and CDR2 are SGHRS and YFSETQ. The germline V and J ends were trimmed by 3 bases and 2 bases, with 11 bases remaining between them. CDR3 length: 14 amino acids. The CDR3, as DNA: TGCGCCAGCAGCTGGGGGGCTCCAAACACTGAAGCTTTCTTT. Its translation: CASSWGAPNTEAFF.

As DNA, the CDR3 is TGCAGTGCTAGAGATCGCGCGTTATTGGTGGCCCAGTACTTC. Protein: CSARDRALLVAQYF. The V and J genes are TRBV20-1 and TRBJ2-5; no definite D call. CDR1 and CDR2 (germline): DFQATT, SNEGSKA (reference sequence). This CDR3 region has 14 residues. Trimming shortened V by 0 bases and J by 9 bases, and 17 bases separated the two germline ends.

This clonotype occurred many times. The V call is TRBV5-1, the J call TRBJ2-3; 11 nucleotides match TRBD1. V shed 4 bases, J shed 5 bases, and the junction held 12 bases outside the gene matches. The CDR3 contains 17 residues. The germline V gene encodes CDR1 SGHRS and CDR2 YFSETQ. This CDR3 reads CASSTQGQGAYEDTQYF. DNA of the CDR3: TGCGCCAGCAGCACCCAAGGACAGGGGGCTTATGAAGATACGCAGTATTTT.

The chain joins TRBV2 to TRBJ1-4; 7 bases are shared with TRBD1. The CDR3 has 15 amino acids. The germline V gene has CDR1 SNHLY and CDR2 FYNNEI. V trimming: 5 bases; J trimming: 4 bases; junction bases outside the gene matches: 7. The CDR3 DNA sequence: TGTGCCAGCAGTAGAAGACAGGGCAGTAATGAAAAACTGTTTTTT. Encoded protein: CASSRRQGSNEKLFF.

This clonotype was counted many times. The V and J genes are TRBV28 and TRBJ1-2; D remains unclear. Trimming stripped 6 bases from V and 3 bases from J, with 2 bases between. This CDR3 comprises 10 residues. Germline V lookup: CDR1 MDHEN, CDR2 SYDVKM. The CDR3 is CASRDYGYTF. The CDR3 DNA sequence: TGTGCCAGCAGGGACTATGGCTACACCTTC.

This clonotype was counted at least ten times. The chain employs TRBV20-1 and TRBJ2-7; a weak D match, TRBD1 (6 bases). The length of the CDR3 is 14 residues. V was shortened by 0 bases and J by 4 bases, with 13 bases between the two germline ends. Germline V gene data show CDR1 as DFQATT and CDR2 as SNEGSKA (reference sequence). This chain's CDR3 is CSARDIRTVYEQYF. The CDR3 DNA follows: TGCAGTGCTAGAGATATCCGGACAGTTTACGAGCAGTACTTC.

This clonotype was seen at least ten times. For the CDR3, the DNA is TGCGCCAGCAGCTCTAGAGATACGCAGTATTTT. Amino acids: CASSSRDTQYF. The chain is built from TRBV5-1 and TRBJ2-3, with D hard to call. This CDR3 is 11 amino acids long. The V gene lost 3 bases and the J gene lost 5 bases, with 4 bases spanning the gap. The germline V gene has CDR1 SGHRS and CDR2 YFSETQ.

There are many counts of this clonotype. The chain couples TRBV4-1 to TRBJ1-5; tentative D call: TRBD1 (5 bases). The V gene's germline CDR1 is MGHRA and CDR2 YSYEKL. The germline V and J ends were trimmed by 3 bases and 7 bases, with 13 bases remaining between them. This CDR3 has 14 residues. CDR3 nucleotide sequence: TGCGCCAGCAGCCATCGGGACGGCGAGCAGCCCCAGCATTTT. This sequence encodes CASSHRDGEQPQHF.

V is TRBV20-1 and J is TRBJ1-3; TRBD1 aligns across 8 bases. CDR3 length: 15 residues. V was pared by 5 bases and J by 4 bases, with 10 bases of the junction left unmatched. Germline V CDR1 and CDR2: DFQATT, SNEGSKA (reference sequence). Written as DNA, the CDR3 is TGCAGTGCTGTTCGACAGGGGACGGGGGGAAACACCATATATTTT. Translation: CSAVRQGTGGNTIYF.

V gene TRBV4-1 combines with J gene TRBJ2-3; the match to TRBD2 covers 9 bases. V was pared by 5 bases and J by 5 bases, with 8 bases of the junction left unmatched. The CDR3 spans 15 residues. CDR1 MGHRA and CDR2 YSYEKL come from the germline V gene. CDR3 loop: CASSGRGGGGDTQYF. Here the CDR3 DNA reads TGCGCCAGCAGCGGACGGGGCGGGGGGGGAGATACGCAGTATTTT.

This clonotype was detected only a few times. The chain combines TRBV20-1 with TRBJ2-3; TRBD1 is a possible D gene (6 bases). The CDR3 has 14 amino acids. Germline V gene lookup returns CDR1 DFQATT and CDR2 SNEGSKA (reference sequence). V lost 6 bases and J 0 bases, leaving 13 bases between the germline ends. The CDR3 protein is CSAPDRTSTDTQYF. The DNA for the CDR3 is TGCAGTGCCCCGGACAGAACTAGCACAGATACGCAGTATTTT.

The J gene is TRBJ1-1, the V gene TRBV11-1; 8 bases agree with TRBD1. The length of the CDR3 is 19 residues. CDR1 and CDR2 from the germline V gene are SGHAT and FQDESV (reference sequence). Trimming took 5 bases from V and 2 from J; bases not matched to a gene: 19. The CDR3: CASSAGQGRVALGNTEAFF. Written as DNA, the CDR3 is TGTGCCAGCAGCGCAGGACAGGGAAGGGTAGCTTTGGGAAACACTGAAGCTTTCTTT.

This rearrangement joins TRBV2 to TRBJ2-5; a weak D match, TRBD2 (6 bases). The CDR3 is 14 amino acids. Trimming left V 5 bases short and J 3 bases short, with 13 bases between. Germline values: CDR1 SNHLY, CDR2 FYNNEI. CDR3 loop: CASSKHSGEETQYF. Here the CDR3 DNA reads TGTGCCAGCAGTAAACATTCGGGGGAAGAGACCCAGTACTTC. Filled out from reference TRBV2 and TRBJ2-5, the complete variable domain reads EPEVTQTPSHQVTQMGQEVILRCVPISNHLYFYWYRQILGQKVEFLVSFYNNEISEKSEIFDDQFSVERPDGSNFTLKIRSTKLEDSAMYFCASSKHSGEETQYFGPGTRLLVL.

The gene calls are TRBV7-3 and TRBJ2-3, with unresolved D. The CDR3 covers 12 residues. Between the trimmed V and J ends, which lost 5 bases and 8 bases, there was a span of 11 bases. Germline V gives CDR1 SGHTA, CDR2 FQGTGA. CDR3 in amino acids: CASSPRSGTQYF. In DNA, the CDR3 is TGTGCCAGCAGCCCCCGTAGTGGTACGCAGTATTTT.

This clonotype has only a few counts. This chain connects TRBV10-3 to TRBJ2-1; TRBD1 matches 10 bases. J lost 7 bases, V lost 3 bases, and 6 bases had no gene match. This CDR3 is 15 amino acids long. From germline, CDR1 is ENHRY and CDR2 SYGVKD. DNA of the CDR3: TGTGCCATCAGTGAAGACAGGGGGCTTAGAAATGAGCAGTTCTTC. It codes for CAISEDRGLRNEQFF.

This clonotype was recorded many times. The chain uses TRBV7-2 and TRBJ1-5; D is undetermined. Trimming took 5 bases from V and 3 from J, leaving 14 bases between them. Germline CDR1 reads SGHTA; CDR2 reads FQGNSA. This CDR3 comprises 15 residues. This chain's CDR3 is CASSLSQDYNQPQHF. In DNA, the CDR3 is TGTGCCAGCAGCCTCAGTCAGGATTACAATCAGCCCCAGCATTTT.

The rearrangement uses TRBV15 and TRBJ1-1; D uncertain. The CDR3 is made up of 15 amino acids. V lost 3 bases to trimming and J lost 0 bases, with 11 bases between them. CDR1 is LNHNV and CDR2 is YYDKDF in the germline V gene (reference sequence). The CDR3 protein is CATSRIGGMNTEAFF. The DNA for the CDR3 is TGTGCCACCAGCAGGATTGGAGGCATGAACACTGAAGCTTTCTTT.

The chain carries TRBV27 and TRBJ2-3; D might be TRBD2 (5 bases). The length of the CDR3 is 15 residues. Germline-derived CDR1 and CDR2 are MNHEY and SMNVEV (reference sequence). The V end lost 2 bases, the J end lost 2 bases, and 11 bases lay between the germline ends. The CDR3 here is CASSLEGFYTDTQYF. CDR3 coding DNA: TGTGCCAGCAGTTTAGAGGGATTCTACACAGATACGCAGTATTTT.

This CDR3 reads CASSQAFFQGSPYNEQFF. CDR3 DNA sequence: TGTGCCAGCAGCCAAGCATTCTTCCAGGGTTCGCCCTACAATGAGCAGTTCTTC. The chain couples TRBV4-2 to TRBJ2-1; D perhaps matches TRBD1 (5 bases). The CDR3 extends over 18 amino acids. Germline-derived CDR1 and CDR2 are LGHNA and YNFKEQ. V was clipped by 1 base and J by 2 bases, with 18 bases between them.

This clonotype was seen a few times. This sequence joins TRBV6-5 and TRBJ1-4; TRBD1 matches at 7 bases. The CDR3 sequence is 14 residues long. V lost 2 bases to trimming and J lost 8 bases; unmatched junction nucleotides: 5. Germline CDR1 and CDR2: MNHEY and SVGAGI. The CDR3 DNA reads as TGTGCCAGCAGTTACGTAGGGGGCCGCGAAAAACTGTTTTTT. It encodes CASSYVGGREKLFF.

This clonotype was detected many times. The V and J genes are TRBV7-2 and TRBJ2-3, with 10 bases matching TRBD2. Germline-derived CDR1 and CDR2 are SGHTA and FQGNSA. The CDR3 sequence is 16 residues long. V was clipped by 1 base and J by 4 bases; unmatched bases: 5. CDR3 DNA: TGTGCCAGCAGCTTAGTAGTACTAGCGGGATCAGATACGCAGTATTTT. Residues: CASSLVVLAGSDTQYF. Based on the CDR3 plus reference TRBV7-2 and TRBJ2-3, the full variable domain is GAGVSQSPSNKVTEKGKDVELRCDPISGHTALYWYRQSLGQGLEFLIYFQGNSAPDKSGLPSDRFSAERTGGSVSTLTIQRTQQEDSAVYLCASSLVVLAGSDTQYFGPGTRLTVL.

This clonotype has at least ten counts. This CDR3 is CASSPSSGAGGGVSETQYF. The CDR3 nucleotides read TGTGCCAGCAGCCCCAGTTCCGGGGCCGGCGGGGGTGTATCGGAGACCCAGTACTTC. The chain couples TRBV9 to TRBJ2-5; 7 bases align to TRBD2. J was trimmed by 5 bases and V by 4 bases; bases with no gene match: 23. The CDR3 spans 19 residues. CDR1 is SGDLS, CDR2 YYNGEE, per germline.

This clonotype was recorded once. J is TRBJ2-3 and V is TRBV5-6; 7 nucleotides align to TRBD2. The CDR3 contains 13 residues. The germline V gene encodes CDR1 SGHDT and CDR2 YYEEEE. Unmatched junction bases numbered 12, after V lost 8 bases and J lost 9 bases. The CDR3 sequence is CARGPGLVRTQYF. Here the CDR3 DNA reads TGTGCCAGGGGCCCCGGACTAGTGAGGACGCAGTATTTT. Together with reference TRBV5-6 and TRBJ2-3, the CDR3 gives the full variable domain: DAGVTQSPTHLIKTRGQQVTLRCSPKSGHDTVSWYQQALGQGPQFIFQYYEEEERQRGNFPDRFSGHQFPNYSSELNVNALLLGDSALYLCARGPGLVRTQYFGPGTRLTVL.

This clonotype was observed a handful of times. The chain joins TRBV28 to TRBJ2-2, with no clear D. The CDR3 covers 15 residues. Germline V lookup: CDR1 MDHEN, CDR2 SYDVKM. V lost 7 bases to trimming and J lost 2 bases, with 14 bases between them. The CDR3 region is CASKWAQINTGELFF. The CDR3 bases are TGTGCCAGCAAATGGGCACAGATCAACACCGGGGAGCTGTTTTTT.

This clonotype was recorded many times. The chain carries TRBV12-3 or TRBV12-4 and TRBJ1-1; D uncertain. V gave up 8 bases and J gave up 1 base, with 5 bases separating them. This CDR3 region has 11 residues. CDR3: CASGWNTEAFF. For the CDR3, the DNA is TGTGCCAGCGGGTGGAACACTGAAGCTTTCTTT.

This clonotype was observed a handful of times. The V gene is TRBV19, the J gene TRBJ2-2; TRBD2 is a possible D gene (5 bases). The CDR3 extends over 16 amino acids. In germline, CDR1 is LNHDA, CDR2 SQIVND (reference sequence). The germline V and J ends were trimmed by 3 bases and 3 bases, with 14 bases remaining between them. CDR3 bases: TGTGCCAGTAGTATTTTTCTTGGAGGCCACACCGGGGAGCTGTTTTTT. As protein: CASSIFLGGHTGELFF.